Below, 30 T cell receptor beta chains from the same sample are listed, as sequenced in a study of CD8 T cells in ankylosing spondylitis. One entry per CDR3 protein, called by TCRdb with MiXCR from the 5' RACE reads. Among approximately 540,000 distinct CDR3 sequences listed, roughly 12% were seen once. These TCRs are of unknown antigen specificity. Study-level points and caveats: Characteristic of ankylosing spondylitis blood, it appeared, was a TCR beta motif comprising about eight highly homologous variants.

The source material was blood, either unsorted or a sorted T cell fraction (not recorded which). These receptor sequences come from a male donor with ankylosing spondylitis.

This clonotype was counted between two and nine times. V usage is TRBV20-1 and J usage is TRBJ2-3; 8 bases agree with TRBD2. V lost 0 bases to trimming and J lost 3 bases; unmatched junction nucleotides: 8. The CDR3 covers 16 residues. Germline V CDR1 and CDR2: DFQATT, SNEGSKA (reference sequence). DNA for the CDR3: TGCAGTGCTAGAGATCTTGCGGGAGGTCCTACAGATACGCAGTATTTT. Protein product: CSARDLAGGPTDTQYF.

This clonotype was seen only a few times. The chain uses TRBV5-1 and TRBJ2-7; D possibly corresponds to TRBD1 (6 bases). Trimming cost V 4 bases and J 0 bases, with 14 bases left between them. The germline CDR1 and CDR2 sequences are SGHRS and YFSETQ. The CDR3 spans 15 residues. The CDR3 DNA follows: TGCGCCAGCAGCCCCGGGACAAGGAGCTCCTACGAGCAGTACTTC. Translation gives CASSPGTRSSYEQYF.

This clonotype was recorded a few times. J is TRBJ2-1 and V is TRBV18; D not certain. The germline CDR1 and CDR2 sequences are KGHSH and LQKENI. There are 15 residues in the CDR3. V gave up 2 bases and J gave up 3 bases, with 11 bases separating them. The DNA for the CDR3 is TGTGCCAGCTCACCAGCGATAGCCAACTACAATGAGCAGTTCTTC. Translation: CASSPAIANYNEQFF.

This clonotype has a count of ten or more. The CDR3 coding sequence is TGCAGTGCTAGTTCGACAGGGGAACGGAGGGCCTCCTACAATGAGCAGTTCTTC. Its protein product is CSASSTGERRASYNEQFF. The rearrangement links TRBV20-1 to TRBJ2-1; 8 bases are a match to TRBD1. Trimming removed 3 bases from V and 0 bases from J; junction bases left unmatched: 13. Germline-derived CDR1 and CDR2 are DFQATT and SNEGSKA (reference sequence). The CDR3 loop spans 18 amino acids.

This clonotype was found a few times. The chain links TRBV2 to TRBJ2-3; 10 bases are a match to TRBD1. The CDR3 has 16 amino acids. The germline V gene has CDR1 SNHLY and CDR2 FYNNEI. V lost 7 bases and J lost 7; bases outside the gene matches: 14. The CDR3 protein is CASTKAGTGDGNTQYF. The CDR3 nucleotides read TGTGCCAGCACCAAAGCCGGGACAGGGGATGGCAATACGCAGTATTTT.

V usage is TRBV30 and J usage is TRBJ2-4; D perhaps matches TRBD1 (6 bases). This CDR3 comprises 15 residues. The germline V gene has CDR1 GTSNPN and CDR2 SVGIG (reference sequence). Between the trimmed V and J ends, which lost 3 bases and 0 bases, there was a span of 12 bases. The CDR3: CAWSGQIIAKNIQYF. The CDR3 nucleotides read TGTGCCTGGAGCGGACAGATAATAGCCAAAAACATTCAGTACTTC. The full variable domain, in which reference TRBV30 and TRBJ2-4 provide the parts outside the CDR3, is SQTIHQWPATLVQPVGSPLSLECTVEGTSNPNLYWYRQAAGRGLQLLFYSVGIGQISSEVPQNLSASRPQDRQFILSSKKLLLSDSGFYLCAWSGQIIAKNIQYFGAGTRLSVL.

This clonotype was counted a few times. The V and J genes are TRBV14 and TRBJ1-2; 9 bases line up with TRBD1. The CDR3 consists of 14 residues. Germline lookup yields CDR1 SGHDN and CDR2 FVKESK. With 4 bases clipped from V and 3 bases from J, the junction kept 3 bases outside the gene matches. CDR3 sequence: CASSRGTGHYGYTF. DNA for the CDR3: TGTGCCAGCAGCCGCGGGACAGGGCACTATGGCTACACCTTC.

This clonotype turned up a few times. The chain combines TRBV7-9 with TRBJ2-3, with 7 bases fitting TRBD1. This CDR3 is 13 amino acids long. V lost 10 bases to trimming and J lost 10 bases; unmatched junction nucleotides: 14. The germline CDR1 and CDR2 sequences are SEHNR and FQNEAQ (reference sequence). The CDR3 sequence: CATTTGLGGAQYF. The CDR3 DNA reads as TGTGCCACCACGACAGGGTTAGGAGGTGCGCAGTATTTT.

The V and J genes are TRBV6-5 and TRBJ2-3, with D possibly TRBD1 on 5 matching bases. The length of the CDR3 is 12 residues. The ends were cut back, 5 bases at V and 7 bases at J, with 10 bases in the middle. Germline CDR1 reads MNHEY; CDR2 reads SVGAGI. CDR3 amino acids: CASSPDSYTQYF. DNA for the CDR3: TGTGCCAGCAGTCCCGACAGTTATACGCAGTATTTT.

This clonotype was counted between two and nine times. The J gene is TRBJ2-1, the V gene TRBV19, with 11 nucleotides matching TRBD2. Germline V lookup: CDR1 LNHDA, CDR2 SQIVND (reference sequence). The CDR3 runs to 15 residues. Trimming cost V 1 base and J 7 bases; bases outside gene matches: 3. The CDR3 is CASSIVTSGSNEQFF. As DNA, the CDR3 is TGTGCCAGTAGTATAGTTACTAGCGGGAGTAATGAGCAGTTCTTC.

The CDR3 here is CASSQSGAHEQYV. The CDR3 region has the DNA TGTGCCAGCAGTCAATCGGGGGCCCACGAGCAGTACGTC. The rearrangement uses TRBV7-9 and TRBJ2-7, with D perhaps assigned TRBD1 or TRBD2 (6 bases each). The V and J ends lost 6 bases and 5 bases respectively, with 14 bases between them. Per the germline V gene, CDR1 is SEHNR and CDR2 is FQNEAQ (reference sequence). CDR3 size: 13 residues.

This clonotype was counted between two and nine times. This chain links TRBV20-1 with TRBJ2-3; TRBD2 agrees at 7 bases. Germline V lookup: CDR1 DFQATT, CDR2 SNEGSKA (reference sequence). The CDR3 has 16 residues. Losses at the gene ends were 2 bases for V and 3 bases for J; bases not matched to a gene: 11. Here the CDR3 reads CSARWGTSAGTDTQYF. The CDR3 region has the DNA TGCAGTGCTAGATGGGGAACTAGCGCCGGAACAGATACGCAGTATTTT.

V usage is TRBV20-1 and J usage is TRBJ2-2; D is undetermined. The CDR3 loop spans 15 amino acids. Germline-derived CDR1 and CDR2 are DFQATT and SNEGSKA (reference sequence). The V gene lost 3 bases and the J gene lost 0 bases, with 11 bases spanning the gap. The CDR3 loop reads CSARPIGTNTGELFF. CDR3 DNA: TGCAGTGCTAGGCCGATCGGCACGAACACCGGGGAGCTGTTTTTT.

The rearrangement uses TRBV20-1 and TRBJ2-7; TRBD2 matches 10 bases. CDR3 length: 15 residues. From germline, CDR1 is DFQATT and CDR2 SNEGSKA (reference sequence). V trimming: 6 bases; J trimming: 4 bases; junction bases outside the gene matches: 12. The CDR3 DNA reads as TGCAGTGCCCCCCTCGGGGGACTAGCGTCTTACGAGCAGTACTTC. Translating it yields CSAPLGGLASYEQYF.

The V call is TRBV13, the J call TRBJ2-1; TRBD2 agrees at 12 bases. The V segment lost 0 bases and the J segment 0 bases; nucleotides outside the gene matches: 6. Germline loops: CDR1 PRHDT, CDR2 FYEKMQ (reference sequence). This CDR3 is built from 19 residues. CDR3 loop: CASSLGTSGRGSSYNEQFF. CDR3 nucleotide sequence: TGTGCCAGCAGCTTAGGGACTAGCGGGAGAGGGAGCTCCTACAATGAGCAGTTCTTC. Combining the CDR3 with reference TRBV13 and TRBJ2-1 gives the whole variable domain AAGVIQSPRHLIKEKRETATLKCYPIPRHDTVYWYQQGPGQDPQFLISFYEKMQSDKGSIPDRFSAQQFSDYHSELNMSSLELGDSALYFCASSLGTSGRGSSYNEQFFGPGTRLTVL.

This clonotype has only a few counts. V usage is TRBV3-1 and J usage is TRBJ2-1, with 11 nucleotides matching TRBD2. CDR1 LGHDT and CDR2 YNNKEL come from the germline V gene (reference sequence). The CDR3 length is 16 residues. V gave up 0 bases and J gave up 8 bases; unmatched junction bases: 6. The CDR3 nucleotides are TGTGCCAGCAGCCAAGAAGGACTAGCGGGTCCCCATGAGCAGTTCTTC. It specifies CASSQEGLAGPHEQFF.

This clonotype was found a few times. The V gene is TRBV7-8, the J gene TRBJ2-3, with TRBD2 identical over 13 bases. Per germline, CDR1 SGHVS and CDR2 FQNEAQ. The CDR3 runs 16 residues. V was pared by 2 bases and J by 4 bases, with 3 bases of the junction left unmatched. The CDR3 DNA sequence: TGTGCCAGCAGCTTAAGGGGACTAGCGGGATCAGATACGCAGTATTTT. Translating gives CASSLRGLAGSDTQYF.

The V call is TRBV6-1, the J call TRBJ1-1; TRBD1 aligns across 10 bases. CDR1 and CDR2 from the germline V gene are MNHNS and SASEGT. This CDR3 is built from 15 residues. Germline trimming cut 1 base from V and 5 bases from J; bases unmatched to any gene: 4. The CDR3 DNA reads as TGTGCCAGCAGTGAAGGGACAGGGGGAGGGACTGAAGCTTTCTTT. Protein: CASSEGTGGGTEAFF.

The V gene is TRBV5-6, the J gene TRBJ1-1; no firm D call. Trimming pared 4 bases from V and 3 bases from J, leaving 16 bases between. This CDR3 is 15 amino acids long. The germline V gene encodes CDR1 SGHDT and CDR2 YYEEEE. The CDR3 DNA is TGTGCCAGCAGCCAACCAGGTAGAAGGGACACTGAAGCTTTCTTT. Translating gives CASSQPGRRDTEAFF. The full variable domain, rest sourced from reference TRBV5-6 and TRBJ1-1, is DAGVTQSPTHLIKTRGQQVTLRCSPKSGHDTVSWYQQALGQGPQFIFQYYEEEERQRGNFPDRFSGHQFPNYSSELNVNALLLGDSALYLCASSQPGRRDTEAFFGQGTRLTVV.

V and J are TRBV20-1 and TRBJ2-5; possibly TRBD1 or TRBD2 for D (6 bases each). This CDR3 region has 14 residues. Germline-derived CDR1 and CDR2 are DFQATT and SNEGSKA (reference sequence). V was clipped by 5 bases and J by 4 bases, with 17 bases between them. CDR3 loop: CSAGGRGSGETQYF. The CDR3 nucleotides read TGCAGTGCTGGGGGCCGGGGGAGCGGAGAGACCCAGTACTTC.

This rearrangement joins TRBV20-1 to TRBJ2-3, with D tentatively TRBD2 (7 bases). Trimming stripped 6 bases from V and 0 bases from J, with 16 bases between. The CDR3 consists of 15 residues. CDR1 and CDR2 from the germline V gene are DFQATT and SNEGSKA (reference sequence). The CDR3 coding sequence is TGCAGTGCCGAGGGGGGGAGGGCCAGCACAGATACGCAGTATTTT. Its translation: CSAEGGRASTDTQYF.

The gene calls are TRBV3-1 and TRBJ2-3, with D tentatively TRBD1 (6 bases). This CDR3 contains 17 residues. V gave up 0 bases and J gave up 0 bases, with 13 bases separating them. CDR1 is LGHDT, CDR2 YNNKEL, per germline (reference sequence). The CDR3 nucleotides read TGTGCCAGCAGCCAAGATCGAGGGACAAAAAGCACAGATACGCAGTATTTT. It is translated as CASSQDRGTKSTDTQYF.

The chain has TRBV25-1 and TRBJ2-6; TRBD1 might be the D (6 bases). This CDR3 region has 17 residues. V was cut by 4 bases and J by 0 bases, with 13 bases left in between. CDR1 and CDR2 from the germline V gene are MGHDK and SYGVNS. The CDR3 bases are TGTGCCAGCAGTGGGGGACATTTTTACTCTGGGGCCAACGTCCTGACTTTC. This translates into CASSGGHFYSGANVLTF.

This clonotype has more than one count but fewer than ten. The rearrangement links TRBV7-2 to TRBJ2-1; D possibly corresponds to TRBD1 (6 bases). The CDR3 consists of 14 residues. V lost 2 bases and J lost 9, with 14 bases in between. Looked up from germline, CDR1 is SGHTA and CDR2 is FQGNSA. The DNA of the CDR3 is TGTGCCAGCAGCTTAATGGGGGCTATAACTGAGCAGTTCTTC. As protein: CASSLMGAITEQFF.

The chain links TRBV11-3 to TRBJ2-1, with D uncertain. Trimming removed 7 bases at V and 5 bases at J, with 15 bases between. Germline values: CDR1 SGHNT, CDR2 YENEEA. This CDR3 comprises 14 residues. The CDR3 is CASTPGGSDNEQFF. CDR3 bases: TGTGCCAGCACCCCCGGTGGCTCTGACAATGAGCAGTTCTTC.

The chain has TRBV3-1 and TRBJ2-1; the D is unclear. The germline V gene encodes CDR1 LGHDT and CDR2 YNNKEL (reference sequence). The germline V and J ends were trimmed by 1 base and 3 bases, with 10 bases remaining between them. The CDR3 consists of 15 residues. This CDR3 is CASSQARRYYNEQFF. The CDR3 nucleotides read TGTGCCAGCAGCCAAGCGCGGAGATACTACAATGAGCAGTTCTTC.

This clonotype occurred many times. The V gene is TRBV3-1, the J gene TRBJ1-1, with 7 bases fitting TRBD1. Germline CDR1 reads LGHDT; CDR2 reads YNNKEL (reference sequence). There are 13 residues in the CDR3. The V segment lost 1 base and the J segment 7 bases; nucleotides outside the gene matches: 3. The CDR3 region has the DNA TGTGCCAGCAGCCAAGTAGGGGGCCTTGAAGCTTTCTTT. Its protein product is CASSQVGGLEAFF. The variable domain in full, with the rest retrieved from reference TRBV3-1 and TRBJ1-1, is DTAVSQTPKYLVTQMGNDKSIKCEQNLGHDTMYWYKQDSKKFLKIMFSYNNKELIINETVPNRFSPKSPDKAHLNLHINSLELGDSAVYFCASSQVGGLEAFFGQGTRLTVV.

This chain connects TRBV7-2 to TRBJ2-1, with 13 bases aligning to TRBD2. J lost 8 bases, V lost 5 bases, and 6 bases had no gene match. The CDR3 has 15 amino acids. Germline CDR1 is SGHTA and CDR2 is FQGNSA. In nucleotides, the CDR3 is TGTGCCAGCAGCCCGAGGACTAGCGGGAGAGATGAGCAGTTCTTC. It is translated as CASSPRTSGRDEQFF.

In its sample, this clonotype was seen many times. This chain joins TRBV3-1 and TRBJ1-1; 7 bases are shared with TRBD1. The germline V gene has CDR1 LGHDT and CDR2 YNNKEL (reference sequence). After removal of 6 bases from V and 1 base from J, the junction contained 5 bases not matched to a gene. The CDR3 has 14 amino acids. In DNA, the CDR3 is TGTGCCAGCAGACTGGGACAGTCGAACACTGAAGCTTTCTTT. This encodes CASRLGQSNTEAFF.

The sample holds a few counts of this clonotype. The chain combines TRBV10-2 with TRBJ1-6; 7 bases line up with TRBD1. The germline V gene encodes CDR1 WSHSY and CDR2 SAAADI. This CDR3 contains 17 residues. J was trimmed by 7 bases and V by 3 bases; bases with no gene match: 12. The CDR3 DNA reads TGCGCCAGCAGTGAAACCGAGATTGCAGGGGGAAATTCACCCCTCCACTTT. Translated: CASSETEIAGGNSPLHF.